A selection of T cell receptor beta chains follows, all from one sample in a study of blood T cells in healthy people across ages. TCRdb reprocessed the 5' RACE reads with MiXCR, giving one entry per CDR3 protein. Of about 930,000 distinct CDR3 sequences in the sample, about 27% were seen once. In addition, the sample was reused for a study of T cells of mothers and their children.

Sequencing used blood. All receptors come from a woman aged 35 to 49 in good health. The CDR3 runs from the conserved cysteine through the conserved F or W. D genes are given only for firm matches. Clone size, where shown, is once, few, many, or a class for clones that have expanded.

d_call | clone_size | j_call | v_call | cdr3_nt | cdr3_aa
. | . | TRBJ2-5 | TRBV7-9 | TGTGCCAGCAGCTCCGGGTGGGTTTCCTACAATGAGCAGTACTTC | CASSSGWVSYNEQYF
. | few | TRBJ2-5 | TRBV4-1 | TGCGCCAGCAGCCATCGGCCGAACGCCCAAGAGACCCAGTACTTC | CASSHRPNAQETQYF
. | . | TRBJ1-2 | TRBV12-3/TRBV12-4 | TGTGCCGGCAGTTCCAGGAGCTTGTACTATGGCTACACCTTC | CAGSSRSLYYGYTF
TRBD2 | many | TRBJ2-3 | TRBV6-5 | TGTGCCAGCAGTTACTCGATTGCGGGGGGGCCCCGAGATACGCAGTATTTT | CASSYSIAGGPRDTQYF
. | few | TRBJ1-4 | TRBV12-3/TRBV12-4 | TGTGCCAGCAGCAAACGGGCCCAACTCGGAAAACTGTTTTTT | CASSKRAQLGKLFF
. | few | TRBJ1-5 | TRBV15 | TGTGCCACCAGCAGAGCCCGCGCGTCTGGCAATCAGCCCCAGCATTTT | CATSRARASGNQPQHF
TRBD2 | few | TRBJ2-5 | TRBV7-6 | TGTGCCAGCAGCTTAGGGGCTAGCGGGGGCGGTGAGCAGTACTTC | CASSLGASGGGEQYF
. | many | TRBJ2-7 | TRBV20-1 | TGCAGTGCTAGATACGGCTCCTACGAGCAGTACTTC | CSARYGSYEQYF
TRBD1 | . | TRBJ2-5 | TRBV25-1 | TGTGCCAGCAACCCAGGGGGTAAGCCTCAAGAGACCCAGTACTTC | CASNPGGKPQETQYF
TRBD2 | . | TRBJ2-5 | TRBV15 | TGTGCCACCAGCAGAGGGACCGGTGCGGGGGACCAAGAGACCCAGTACTTC | CATSRGTGAGDQETQYF
TRBD1 | many | TRBJ2-7 | TRBV20-1 | TGCAGTGCTCATACCGGGACAGGGGAGAACTACGAGCAGTACTTC | CSAHTGTGENYEQYF
. | few | TRBJ1-2 | TRBV3-1 | TGTGCCAGCAGCCACAATGGACAGCGAGGGACGTATGGCTACACCTTC | CASSHNGQRGTYGYTF
. | . | TRBJ1-5 | TRBV4-3 | TGCGCCAGCAGCCAAGCGCAAGGTAATCAGCCCCAGCATTTT | CASSQAQGNQPQHF
TRBD1 | . | TRBJ2-1 | TRBV3-1 | TGTGCCAGCAGCCGCCGGGACAGGGAGTTCAATGAGCAGTTCTTC | CASSRRDREFNEQFF
. | . | TRBJ1-4 | TRBV6-5 | TGTGCCAGCAAGACCTCGACTAATGAAAAACTGTTTTTT | CASKTSTNEKLFF
. | few | TRBJ2-7 | TRBV4-1 | TGCGCCAGCAGCCAAGATAGCAAAGGTCCTTACTCCTACGAGCAGTACTTC | CASSQDSKGPYSYEQYF
. | few | TRBJ2-2 | TRBV20-1 | TGCAGTGCTCCTCAGGGATTCAACACCGGGGAGCTGTTTTTT | CSAPQGFNTGELFF
TRBD2 | many | TRBJ2-5 | TRBV7-3 | TGTGCCAGCAGCAAAGGGAGGGAAGAGACCCAGTACTTC | CASSKGREETQYF
. | once | TRBJ1-5 | TRBV2 | TGTGCCAGCAGTGGTGTAGGGACTAGCAATCAGCCCCAGCATTTT | CASSGVGTSNQPQHF
TRBD2 | . | TRBJ2-1 | TRBV10-3 | TGTGCCATCAGCCCACTAGGACTAGCCGATGAGCAGTTCTTC | CAISPLGLADEQFF
. | . | TRBJ2-3 | TRBV5-1 | TGCGCCAGCAGCTACGAGGGTACCACAGATACGCAGTATTTT | CASSYEGTTDTQYF
TRBD1 | . | TRBJ1-1 | TRBV6-2/TRBV6-3 | TGTGCCAGCAACCGACAGGGGGCTAGGGGCACTGAAGCTTTCTTT | CASNRQGARGTEAFF
. | . | TRBJ1-1 | TRBV5-6 | TGTGCCAGCAGCGCCGCTGGGGGGGGGAACACTGAAGCTTTCTTT | CASSAAGGGNTEAFF
TRBD2 | few | TRBJ2-3 | TRBV29-1 | TGCAGCGTGGGCTGGCGGGGGGGCACAGATACGCAGTATTTT | CSVGWRGGTDTQYF
. | many | TRBJ2-7 | TRBV5-1 | TGCGCCAGCAGCTTGGAGGCAGGAAGCTCCTACGAGCAGTACTTC | CASSLEAGSSYEQYF
TRBD2 | . | TRBJ2-7 | TRBV4-3 | TGCGCCAGCAGCCAGGGGGCGGGAGGGGGCGAGCAGTACTTC | CASSQGAGGGEQYF
TRBD2 | many | TRBJ2-7 | TRBV12-3/TRBV12-4 | TGTGCCAGCAGTCAGCGGACTAGCGGGGATCACTCCTACGAGCAGTACTTC | CASSQRTSGDHSYEQYF
. | few | TRBJ1-2 | TRBV13 | TGTGCCAGCAGCTTAAGACAGATAGTTAACTATGGCTACACCTTC | CASSLRQIVNYGYTF
. | . | TRBJ1-4 | TRBV12-3/TRBV12-4 | TGTGCCAGCAGATTTACAGGGCTTAATGAAAAACTGTTTTTT | CASRFTGLNEKLFF
. | . | TRBJ2-7 | TRBV5-1 | TGCGCCAGCAGCCGCTGGAGGGGCGCTGGGTACGAGCAGTACTTC | CASSRWRGAGYEQYF
. | few | TRBJ1-5 | TRBV15 | TGTGCCACCAGCGATACGAGGAATCAGCCCCAGCATTTT | CATSDTRNQPQHF
. | . | TRBJ1-1 | TRBV7-9 | TGTGCCAGCAGCCTAGGGACGGCCCTGAGGACTGAAGCTTTCTTT | CASSLGTALRTEAFF
. | . | TRBJ1-5 | TRBV5-6 | TGTGCCAGCAGCTTTAGGGGAGGCGGCAATCAGCCCCAGCATTTT | CASSFRGGGNQPQHF
. | many | TRBJ1-2 | TRBV9 | TGTGCCAGCAGCGTGGGGGGAGACCTGGGCTATGGCTACACCTTC | CASSVGGDLGYGYTF
. | once | TRBJ2-1 | TRBV4-3 | TGCGCCAGCAGCCAAGGTTCAGACTACAATGAGCAGTTCTTC | CASSQGSDYNEQFF
TRBD1 | . | TRBJ1-1 | TRBV12-3/TRBV12-4 | TGTGCCAGCAGTCGACAGGGAACAGGGGGCACTGAAGCTTTCTTT | CASSRQGTGGTEAFF
TRBD2 | few | TRBJ2-1 | TRBV7-9 | TGTGCCAGCAGGCTAGCGGGGGGGGCCTACAATGAGCAGTTCTTC | CASRLAGGAYNEQFF
. | many | TRBJ2-1 | TRBV28 | TGTGCCAGCAGTTTATTTAGGGGGAGCTCCTACAATGAGCAGTTCTTC | CASSLFRGSSYNEQFF
TRBD1 | . | TRBJ2-7 | TRBV13 | TGTGCCAGCAGCTCAGACAGGGGTATCGTCGATGAGCAGTACTTC | CASSSDRGIVDEQYF
. | few | TRBJ1-2 | TRBV4-1 | TGCGCCAGCAGCCAAGGGGACGGCTTGGGCTATGGCTACACCTTC | CASSQGDGLGYGYTF
. | many | TRBJ1-2 | TRBV20-1 | TGCAGTGCTAGCGATTACAAGCAGGGCTATGGCTACACCTTC | CSASDYKQGYGYTF
TRBD2 | . | TRBJ2-5 | TRBV7-2 | TGTGCCAGCAGCTCCGCGGGACTAGCGGGGCAAGAGACCCAGTACTTC | CASSSAGLAGQETQYF
. | few | TRBJ2-7 | TRBV12-3/TRBV12-4 | TGTACCAGCAGTTTAGGGCGGACAGGAGGGGACGAGCAGTACTTC | CTSSLGRTGGDEQYF
. | . | TRBJ2-2 | TRBV6-1 | TGTGCCAGCAGTGACGTCTTCCCCGGGGAGCTGTTTTTT | CASSDVFPGELFF
. | many | TRBJ2-1 | TRBV10-3 | TGTGCCATCAGTCCAGCCAACCCAAATGAGCAGTTCTTC | CAISPANPNEQFF
. | . | TRBJ2-2 | TRBV28 | TGTGCCAGCAGTTCCTCCACTAGTTCCGGGGAGCTGTTTTTT | CASSSSTSSGELFF
TRBD2 | . | TRBJ2-1 | TRBV7-9 | TGTGCCAGCAGCTTCCCTAGCGGGGGGGCGATAAATGAGCAGTTCTTC | CASSFPSGGAINEQFF
TRBD1 | . | TRBJ1-2 | TRBV6-1 | TGTGCCAGCAGTGAAAAAGGGACAGGAATTAGTGGCTACACCTTC | CASSEKGTGISGYTF